Listed below are T cell receptor beta chains from one sample, sequenced in a study of shared clonotypes between healthy human individuals. This table comes from immunoSEQ multiplex PCR, and its TCRdb copy is limited to in-frame clones, with some not included. Of 470,000 or so clones listed, approximately 82% are singletons. Sequenced sample: PBMCs. These receptors came from a woman aged 35 to 49 in good health. Some clones in this sample may be carry-over from other donors' samples. The CDR3 runs from the conserved cysteine through the conserved F or W. Each record gives: V gene, J gene, clone size, D gene, CDR3 DNA, CDR3 protein. The D gene is left open where the match is weak. Clone size is not always given. Where it is, it says once, few, many or a class for expanded clones.

>TRBV7-8|TRBJ2-7|NA|NA
TGTGCCAGCAGCCCCCTACAGGGAGCCTACGAGCAGTACTTC
CASSPLQGAYEQYF
>TRBV7-2|TRBJ2-1|NA|TRBD2
TGTGCCAGCAGCCGCCGAGCGGGGAGCTCCTACAATGAGCAGTTCTTC
CASSRRAGSSYNEQFF
>TRBV7-2|TRBJ2-2|NA|TRBD2
TGTGCCAGCAGCCCAAGCGGGAGGCCCAAAGGTGGTGGGGAGCTGTTTTTT
CASSPSGRPKGGGELFF
>TRBV6-6|TRBJ2-1|NA|TRBD2
TGTGCGAGCAGCCCGTCGCGGGAGATGTCCTACAATGAGCAGTTCTTC
CASSPSREMSYNEQFF
>TRBV7-9|TRBJ2-3|NA|TRBD1
TGTGCCAGCAGCTTAAATACAGGGGGGACAGATACGCAGTATTTT
CASSLNTGGTDTQYF
>TRBV7-3|TRBJ1-2|NA|NA
TGTGCCAGCAGCTTAAGTCAGGGGCGACTTAACTATGGCTACACCTTC
CASSLSQGRLNYGYTF
>TRBV5-8|TRBJ1-1|NA|TRBD1
TGTGCCAGCAGCTTGGCCAGACAGGGGATCCCTGAAGCTTTCTTT
CASSLARQGIPEAFF
>TRBV5-1|TRBJ2-5|NA|NA
TGCGCCAGCAGCTCGGTGTCACTTTCAACACAAGAGACCCAGTACTTC
CASSSVSLSTQETQYF
>TRBV7-2|TRBJ2-7|NA|NA
TGTGCCAGCAGCCGCGCGGATCCCTACGAGCAGTACTTC
CASSRADPYEQYF
>TRBV30|TRBJ2-3|NA|NA
TGTGCCTGGAGTCGGTGGGGCGATCCAGATACGCAGTATTTT
CAWSRWGDPDTQYF
>TRBV30|TRBJ1-1|few|NA
TGTGCCTGGAGCCCAATCTCCATGAACACTGAAGCTTTCTTT
CAWSPISMNTEAFF
>TRBV7-3|TRBJ2-3|NA|NA
TGTGCCAGCAGCCAAGGGGCAGATACGCAGTATTTT
CASSQGADTQYF
>TRBV4-1|TRBJ2-3|NA|NA
TGCGCCAGCAGCGTCATTGGGGTTAGCACAGATACGCAGTATTTT
CASSVIGVSTDTQYF
>TRBV28|TRBJ2-2|NA|TRBD2
TGTGCCAGCAGTCCTTCGGGTAGCGGGAGGGCCCAGGACACCGGGGAGCTGTTTTTT
CASSPSGSGRAQDTGELFF
>TRBV6-1|TRBJ1-5|NA|NA
TGTGCCAGCAGTGTCACCCGGGGACTATATAATCAGCCCCAGCATTTT
CASSVTRGLYNQPQHF
>TRBV7-2|TRBJ1-3|NA|NA
TGTGCCAGCAGCTTAGAGACCGTGAAGTCTGGAAACACCATATATTTT
CASSLETVKSGNTIYF
>TRBV19|TRBJ2-7|NA|NA
TGTGCCAGTAGTATTGGGACCGGGGGATACGAGCAGTACTTC
CASSIGTGGYEQYF
>TRBV7-9|TRBJ2-3|NA|NA
TGTGCCAGCAGCTCAGCCGCAGATACGCAGTATTTT
CASSSAADTQYF
>TRBV10-3|TRBJ2-5|few|TRBD2
TGTGCCATCAGGAGACTAGCGGGAGTCCCCCTGGAGACCCAGTACTTC
CAIRRLAGVPLETQYF
>TRBV11-2|TRBJ2-1|NA|NA
TGTGCCAGCAGCGGGGGGGGCGAGGATGAGCAGTTCTTC
CASSGGGEDEQFF
>TRBV28|TRBJ1-5|NA|NA
TGTGCCAGCAGTTACAATAGCAATCAGCCCCAGCATTTT
CASSYNSNQPQHF
>TRBV5-4|TRBJ2-7|NA|TRBD2
TGTGCCAGCAGCTGGGCGCCTAGCGGCTCCTACGAGCAGTACTTC
CASSWAPSGSYEQYF
>TRBV28|TRBJ2-1|NA|TRBD1
TGTGCCAGCAGTACCTGGACAGGGAACGGGAAGCAGTTCTTC
CASSTWTGNGKQFF
>TRBV28|TRBJ1-2|NA|TRBD1
TGTGCCAGCAGTTTCGAACAGGGGGCGGTTGGCTACACCTTC
CASSFEQGAVGYTF
>TRBV7-6|TRBJ2-3|NA|NA
TGTGCCAGCAGCACGGGGACAGATACGCAGTATTTT
CASSTGTDTQYF
>TRBV19|TRBJ2-7|NA|NA
TGTGCCAGTAGTATCCCGCCTTACGAGCAGTACTTC
CASSIPPYEQYF
>TRBV19|TRBJ2-7|NA|TRBD1
TGTGCCAGTAGTCCCCGGGACAGGGGCTACGAGCAGTACTTC
CASSPRDRGYEQYF
>TRBV4-3|TRBJ2-1|few|NA
TGCGCCAGCAGCCAAGATGAAGGCTACCCTGAGCAGTTCTTC
CASSQDEGYPEQFF
>TRBV7-8|TRBJ2-6|NA|NA
TGTGCCAGCAGCCAAGGGGTGCCTGGGGCCAACGTCCTGACTTTC
CASSQGVPGANVLTF
>TRBV10-2|TRBJ1-4|few|NA
TGCGCCAGCAAGAGGGAAACTAATGAAAAACTGTTTTTT
CASKRETNEKLFF
>TRBV5-4|TRBJ2-3|NA|NA
TGTGCCAGCAGCTTGGCCGTATCTGGCGGGAACTCGGAAGATACGCAGTATTTT
CASSLAVSGGNSEDTQYF
>TRBV30|TRBJ1-5|NA|NA
TGTGCCTGGAGCCCCCCGGGTTGGGGCAATCAGCCCCAGCATTTT
CAWSPPGWGNQPQHF
>TRBV7-2|TRBJ2-3|NA|NA
TGTGCCAGCAGCTTAGAAGCGGTAGATACGCAGTATTTT
CASSLEAVDTQYF
>TRBV10-3|TRBJ2-5|NA|NA
TGTGCCATCAGTGAGTCGGTTGGGGTCCAAGAGACCCAGTACTTC
CAISESVGVQETQYF
>TRBV18|TRBJ2-7|NA|NA
TGTGCCAGCTCACCTTCTGGGAGAACAGGCTCAATCTACGAGCAGTACTTC
CASSPSGRTGSIYEQYF
>TRBV5-1|TRBJ1-1|few|NA
TGCGCCAGCAGCCTCGGTTGGGGAACTGAAGCTTTCTTT
CASSLGWGTEAFF
>TRBV7-7|TRBJ2-1|NA|NA
TGTGCTAGCAGCCACGGACTAACCTCATACAATGAGCAGTTCTTC
CASSHGLTSYNEQFF
>TRBV4-1|TRBJ2-4|NA|NA
TGCGCCAGCAGCCAGCAGAACGGGAGAGGGACCAAAAACATTCAGTACTTC
CASSQQNGRGTKNIQYF
>TRBV7-2|TRBJ2-3|NA|TRBD2
TGTGCCAGTCTACTAGCGGGGGCCACAGATACGCAGTATTTT
CASLLAGATDTQYF
>TRBV7-9|TRBJ2-5|NA|TRBD1
TGTGCCAGCAGCTTAAGACAGGGGGCTGGTGAGACCCAGTACTTC
CASSLRQGAGETQYF
>TRBV13|TRBJ2-6|NA|NA
TGTGCCAGCGGGAGGTCTGGGGCCAACGTCCTGACTTTC
CASGRSGANVLTF
>TRBV20-1|TRBJ2-7|NA|NA
TGCAGTGCGGAAGATTACGAGCAGTACTTC
CSAEDYEQYF
>TRBV4-1|TRBJ2-1|NA|TRBD2
TGCGCCAGCAGCCAAGGCCTAGCGGTCAAATCCTACAATGAGCAGTTCTTC
CASSQGLAVKSYNEQFF
>TRBV28|TRBJ2-6|NA|NA
TGTGCCAGCAGCAGCCCCGCCCCAGGCTCTGGGGCCAACGTCCTGACTTTC
CASSSPAPGSGANVLTF
>TRBV28|TRBJ1-3|NA|NA
TGTGCCAGCACCCCAAGGGGGTTTACTTCTGGAAACACCATATATTTT
CASTPRGFTSGNTIYF